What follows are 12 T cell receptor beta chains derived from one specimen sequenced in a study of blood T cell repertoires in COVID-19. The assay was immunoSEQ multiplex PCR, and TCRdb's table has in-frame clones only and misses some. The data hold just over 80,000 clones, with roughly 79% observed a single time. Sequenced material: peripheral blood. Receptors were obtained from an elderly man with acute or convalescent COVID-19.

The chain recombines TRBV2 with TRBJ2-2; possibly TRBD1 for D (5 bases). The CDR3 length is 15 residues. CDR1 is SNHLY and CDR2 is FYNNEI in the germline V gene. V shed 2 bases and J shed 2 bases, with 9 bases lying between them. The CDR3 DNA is TGTGCCAGCAGTGAACAGGGCGTAAACACCGGGGAGCTGTTTTTT. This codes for CASSEQGVNTGELFF. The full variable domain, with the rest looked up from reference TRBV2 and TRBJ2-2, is EPEVTQTPSHQVTQMGQEVILRCVPISNHLYFYWYRQILGQKVEFLVSFYNNEISEKSEIFDDQFSVERPDGSNFTLKIRSTKLEDSAMYFCASSEQGVNTGELFFGEGSRLTVL.

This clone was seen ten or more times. This CDR3 is CAWSDNSGNTEAFF. The CDR3 DNA follows: TGTGCCTGGAGTGACAACAGTGGGAACACTGAAGCTTTCTTT. This chain connects TRBV30 to TRBJ1-1; the D is unclear. Germline values: CDR1 GTSNPN, CDR2 SVGIG (reference sequence). The V end was cut by 1 base, the J end by 1 base, with 10 bases between. The CDR3 is made up of 14 amino acids.

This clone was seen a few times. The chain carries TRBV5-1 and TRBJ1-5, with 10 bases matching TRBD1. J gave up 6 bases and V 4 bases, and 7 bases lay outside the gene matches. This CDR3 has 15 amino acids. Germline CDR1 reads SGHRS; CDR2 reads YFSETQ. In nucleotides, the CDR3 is TGCGCCAGCAGCGTGGGGACAGGGGAAGGTCAGCCCCAGCATTTT. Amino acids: CASSVGTGEGQPQHF. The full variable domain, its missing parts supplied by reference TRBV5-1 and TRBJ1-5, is KAGVTQTPRYLIKTRGQQVTLSCSPISGHRSVSWYQQTPGQGLQFLFEYFSETQRNKGNFPGRFSGRQFSNSRSEMNVSTLELGDSALYLCASSVGTGEGQPQHFGDGTRLSIL.

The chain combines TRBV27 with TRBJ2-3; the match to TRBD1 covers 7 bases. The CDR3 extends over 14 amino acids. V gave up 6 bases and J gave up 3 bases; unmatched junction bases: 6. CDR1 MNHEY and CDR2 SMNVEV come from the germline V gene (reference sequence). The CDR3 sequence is CASRQGFLTDTQYF. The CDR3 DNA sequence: TGTGCCAGCAGACAGGGGTTTCTGACAGATACGCAGTATTTT.

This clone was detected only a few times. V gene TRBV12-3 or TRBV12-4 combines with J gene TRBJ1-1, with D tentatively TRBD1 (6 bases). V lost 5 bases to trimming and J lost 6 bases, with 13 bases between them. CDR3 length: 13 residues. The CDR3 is CASSKQGLAEAFF. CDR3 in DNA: TGTGCCAGCAGTAAACAGGGTCTAGCTGAAGCTTTCTTT.

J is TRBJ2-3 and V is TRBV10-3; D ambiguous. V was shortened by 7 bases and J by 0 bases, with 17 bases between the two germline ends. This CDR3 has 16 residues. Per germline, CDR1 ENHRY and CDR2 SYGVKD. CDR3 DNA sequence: TGTGCCATCAAGCCTACCCAGGTGGCTAGCACAGATACGCAGTATTTT. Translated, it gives CAIKPTQVASTDTQYF.

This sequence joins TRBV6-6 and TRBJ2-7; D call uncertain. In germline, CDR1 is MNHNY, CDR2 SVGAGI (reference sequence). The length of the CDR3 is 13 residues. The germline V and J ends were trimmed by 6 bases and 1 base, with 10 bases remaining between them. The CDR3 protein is CASSSDRSYEQYF. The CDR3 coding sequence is TGTGCCAGCAGCTCAGATCGTTCCTACGAGCAGTACTTC.

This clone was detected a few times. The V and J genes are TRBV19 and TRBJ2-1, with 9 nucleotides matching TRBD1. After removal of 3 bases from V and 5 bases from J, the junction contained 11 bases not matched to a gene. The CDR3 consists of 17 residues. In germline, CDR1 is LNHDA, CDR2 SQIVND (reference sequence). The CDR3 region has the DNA TGTGCCAGTAGTATGAGAGTGGGGACAGGGAGGGACAATGAGCAGTTCTTC. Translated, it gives CASSMRVGTGRDNEQFF.

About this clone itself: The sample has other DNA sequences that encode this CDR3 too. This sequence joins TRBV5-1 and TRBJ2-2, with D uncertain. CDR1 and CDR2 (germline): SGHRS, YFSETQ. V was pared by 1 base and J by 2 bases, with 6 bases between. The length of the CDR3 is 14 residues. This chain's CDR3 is CASSLNSNTGELFF. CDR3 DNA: TGCGCCAGCAGCTTGAACTCTAACACCGGGGAGCTGTTTTTT.

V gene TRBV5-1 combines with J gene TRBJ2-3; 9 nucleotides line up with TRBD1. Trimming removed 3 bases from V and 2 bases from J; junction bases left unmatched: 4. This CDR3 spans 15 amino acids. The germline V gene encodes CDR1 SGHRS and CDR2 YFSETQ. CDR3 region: CASSSGTGNTDTQYF. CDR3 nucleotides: TGCGCCAGCAGCTCCGGGACAGGGAACACAGATACGCAGTATTTT. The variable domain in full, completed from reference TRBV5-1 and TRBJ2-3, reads KAGVTQTPRYLIKTRGQQVTLSCSPISGHRSVSWYQQTPGQGLQFLFEYFSETQRNKGNFPGRFSGRQFSNSRSEMNVSTLELGDSALYLCASSSGTGNTDTQYFGPGTRLTVL.

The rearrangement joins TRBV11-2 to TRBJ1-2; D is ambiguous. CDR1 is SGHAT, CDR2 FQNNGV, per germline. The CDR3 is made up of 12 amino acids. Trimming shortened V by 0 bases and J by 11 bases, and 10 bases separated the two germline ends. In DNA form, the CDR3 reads TGTGCCAGCAGCTTAGATCGGTGGCGGTACACCTTC. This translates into CASSLDRWRYTF.

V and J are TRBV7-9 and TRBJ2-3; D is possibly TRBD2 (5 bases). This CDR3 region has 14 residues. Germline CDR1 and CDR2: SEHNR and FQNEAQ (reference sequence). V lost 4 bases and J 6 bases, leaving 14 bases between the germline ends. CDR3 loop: CASSWVAPGDTQYF. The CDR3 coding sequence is TGTGCCAGCAGCTGGGTGGCCCCGGGGGATACGCAGTATTTT. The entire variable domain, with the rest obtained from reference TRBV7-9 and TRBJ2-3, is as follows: DTGVSQNPRHKITKRGQNVTFRCDPISEHNRLYWYRQTLGQGPEFLTYFQNEAQLEKSRLLSDRFSAERPKGSFSTLEIQRTEQGDSAMYLCASSWVAPGDTQYFGPGTRLTVL.